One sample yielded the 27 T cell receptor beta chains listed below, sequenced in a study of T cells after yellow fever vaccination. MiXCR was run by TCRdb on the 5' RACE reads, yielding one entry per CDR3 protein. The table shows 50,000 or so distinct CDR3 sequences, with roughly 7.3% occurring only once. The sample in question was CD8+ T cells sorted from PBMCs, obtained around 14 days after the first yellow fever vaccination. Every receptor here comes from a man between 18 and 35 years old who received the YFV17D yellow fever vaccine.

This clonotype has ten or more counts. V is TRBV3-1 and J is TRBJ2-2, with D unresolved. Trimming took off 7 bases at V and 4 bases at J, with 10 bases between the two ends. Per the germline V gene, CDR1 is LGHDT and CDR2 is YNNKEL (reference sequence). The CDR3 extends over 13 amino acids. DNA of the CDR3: TGTGCCAGCACGCCCTATGCCACCGGGGAGCTGTTTTTT. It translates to CASTPYATGELFF. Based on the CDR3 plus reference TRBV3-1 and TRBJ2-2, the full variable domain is DTAVSQTPKYLVTQMGNDKSIKCEQNLGHDTMYWYKQDSKKFLKIMFSYNNKELIINETVPNRFSPKSPDKAHLNLHINSLELGDSAVYFCASTPYATGELFFGEGSRLTVL.

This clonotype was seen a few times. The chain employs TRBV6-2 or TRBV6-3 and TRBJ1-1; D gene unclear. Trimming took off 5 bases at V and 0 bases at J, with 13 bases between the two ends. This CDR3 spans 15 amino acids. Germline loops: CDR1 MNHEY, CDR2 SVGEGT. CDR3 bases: TGTGCCAGCAGTCCCGGAGGTATCATGAACACTGAAGCTTTCTTT. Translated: CASSPGGIMNTEAFF.

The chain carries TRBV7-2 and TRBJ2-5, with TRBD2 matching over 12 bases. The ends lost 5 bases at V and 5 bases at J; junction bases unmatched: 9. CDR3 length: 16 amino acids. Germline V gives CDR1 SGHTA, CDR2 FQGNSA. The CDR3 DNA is TGTGCCAGCAGCCAAATCGGACTAGCGGGGCACGAGACCCAGTACTTC. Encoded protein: CASSQIGLAGHETQYF.

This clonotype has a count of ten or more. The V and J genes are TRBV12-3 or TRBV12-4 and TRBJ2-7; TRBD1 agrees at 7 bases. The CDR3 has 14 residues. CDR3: CASYRTGQLREQYF. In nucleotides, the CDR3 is TGTGCTTCCTATAGGACAGGTCAGCTGAGGGAGCAGTACTTC.

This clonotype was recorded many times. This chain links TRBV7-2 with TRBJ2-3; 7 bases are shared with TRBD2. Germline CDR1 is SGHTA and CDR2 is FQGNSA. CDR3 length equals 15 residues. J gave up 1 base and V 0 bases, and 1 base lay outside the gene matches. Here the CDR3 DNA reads TGTGCCAGCAGCTTAGCCGCGGGGGGCACAGATACGCAGTATTTT. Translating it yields CASSLAAGGTDTQYF.

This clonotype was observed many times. The CDR3 here is CASSEGVRGFTDTQYF. As DNA, the CDR3 is TGTGCCAGCAGTGAAGGGGTCAGAGGATTCACAGATACGCAGTATTTT. The V call is TRBV25-1, the J call TRBJ2-3; D call uncertain. The germline V gene encodes CDR1 MGHDK and CDR2 SYGVNS. V was shortened by 2 bases and J by 2 bases, with 14 bases between the two germline ends. CDR3 length: 16 amino acids.

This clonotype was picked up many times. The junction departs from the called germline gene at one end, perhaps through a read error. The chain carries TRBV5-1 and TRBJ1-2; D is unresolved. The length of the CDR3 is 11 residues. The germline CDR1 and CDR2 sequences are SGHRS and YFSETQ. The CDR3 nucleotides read TGCGCCAGCAGCCCGACGGAGATTAGGGCCTTC. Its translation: CASSPTEIRAF. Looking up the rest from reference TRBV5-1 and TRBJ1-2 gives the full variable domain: KAGVTQTPRYLIKTRGQQVTLSCSPISGHRSVSWYQQTPGQGLQFLFEYFSETQRNKGNFPGRFSGRQFSNSRSEMNVSTLELGDSALYLCASSPTEIRAFGSGTRLTVV.

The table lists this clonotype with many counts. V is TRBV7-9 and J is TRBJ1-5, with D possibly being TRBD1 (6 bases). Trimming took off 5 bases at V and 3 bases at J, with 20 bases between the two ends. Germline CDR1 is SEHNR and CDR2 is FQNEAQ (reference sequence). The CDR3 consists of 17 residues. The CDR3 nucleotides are TGTGCCAGCAGCCATTCCTGGGGGGGCGCCGACAATCAGCCCCAGCATTTT. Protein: CASSHSWGGADNQPQHF.

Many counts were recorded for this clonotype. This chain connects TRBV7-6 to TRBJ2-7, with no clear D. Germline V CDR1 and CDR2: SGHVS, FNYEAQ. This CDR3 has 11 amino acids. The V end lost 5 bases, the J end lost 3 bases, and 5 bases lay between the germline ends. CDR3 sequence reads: CASSPIYEQYF. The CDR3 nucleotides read TGTGCCAGCAGCCCAATCTACGAGCAGTACTTC.

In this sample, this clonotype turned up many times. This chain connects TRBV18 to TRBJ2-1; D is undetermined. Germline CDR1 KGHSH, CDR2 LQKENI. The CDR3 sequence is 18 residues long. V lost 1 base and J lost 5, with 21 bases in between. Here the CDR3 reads CASSPLFQASPLDNEQFF. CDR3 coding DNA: TGTGCCAGCTCACCACTTTTTCAAGCCTCCCCTTTAGACAATGAGCAGTTCTTC.

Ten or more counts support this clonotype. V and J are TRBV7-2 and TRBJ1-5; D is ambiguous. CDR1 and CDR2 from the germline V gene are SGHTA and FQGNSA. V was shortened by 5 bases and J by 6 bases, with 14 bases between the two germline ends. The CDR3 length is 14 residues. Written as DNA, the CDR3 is TGTGCCAGCAGCCACGGACTGGTTCGTCAGCCCCAGCATTTT. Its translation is CASSHGLVRQPQHF.

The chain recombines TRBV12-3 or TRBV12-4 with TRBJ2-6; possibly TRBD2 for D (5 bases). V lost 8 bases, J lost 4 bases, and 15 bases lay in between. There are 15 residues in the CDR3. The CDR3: CASSARAFGANVLTF. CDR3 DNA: TGTGCCAGCTCGGCGCGGGCGTTCGGGGCCAACGTCCTGACTTTC.

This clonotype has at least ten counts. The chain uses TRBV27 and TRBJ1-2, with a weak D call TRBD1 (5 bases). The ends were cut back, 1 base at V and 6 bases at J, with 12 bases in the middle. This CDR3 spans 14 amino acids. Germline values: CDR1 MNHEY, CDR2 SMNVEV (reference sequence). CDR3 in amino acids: CASSLLGQGDGYTF. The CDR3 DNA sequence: TGTGCCAGCAGTTTATTAGGTCAGGGAGATGGCTACACCTTC.

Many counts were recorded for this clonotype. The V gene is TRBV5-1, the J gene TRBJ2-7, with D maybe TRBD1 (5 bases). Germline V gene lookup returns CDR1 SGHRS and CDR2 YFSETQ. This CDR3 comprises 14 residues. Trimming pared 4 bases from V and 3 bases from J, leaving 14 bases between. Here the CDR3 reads CASSDPDRDYEQYF. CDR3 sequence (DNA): TGCGCCAGCAGCGATCCTGACAGAGACTACGAGCAGTACTTC.

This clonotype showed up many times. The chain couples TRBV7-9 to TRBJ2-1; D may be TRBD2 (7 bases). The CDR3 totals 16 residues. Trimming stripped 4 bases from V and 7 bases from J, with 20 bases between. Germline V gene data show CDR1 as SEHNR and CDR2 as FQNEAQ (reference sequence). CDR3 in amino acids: CASSSRGGLGVNEQFF. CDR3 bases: TGTGCCAGCAGCTCGAGGGGGGGCCTCGGAGTTAATGAGCAGTTCTTC. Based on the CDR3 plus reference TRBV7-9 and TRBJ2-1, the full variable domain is DTGVSQNPRHKITKRGQNVTFRCDPISEHNRLYWYRQTLGQGPEFLTYFQNEAQLEKSRLLSDRFSAERPKGSFSTLEIQRTEQGDSAMYLCASSSRGGLGVNEQFFGPGTRLTVL.

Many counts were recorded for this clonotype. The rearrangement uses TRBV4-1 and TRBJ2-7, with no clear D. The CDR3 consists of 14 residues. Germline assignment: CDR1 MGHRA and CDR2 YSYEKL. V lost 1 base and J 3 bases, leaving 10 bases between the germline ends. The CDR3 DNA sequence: TGCGCCAGCAGCCAAGGGGTAGGGAACTACGAGCAGTACTTC. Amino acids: CASSQGVGNYEQYF.

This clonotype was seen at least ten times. CDR3 DNA sequence: TGTGCCAGCAGCTTAGGGACTAGCGGGGGGGCCTATCTAACCTACGAGCAGTACTTC. Its translation: CASSLGTSGGAYLTYEQYF. This chain uses TRBV7-6 with TRBJ2-7, with 15 positions matching TRBD2. V shed 1 base, J shed 2 bases, and the junction held 9 bases outside the gene matches. Per the germline V gene, CDR1 is SGHVS and CDR2 is FNYEAQ. This CDR3 has 19 residues.

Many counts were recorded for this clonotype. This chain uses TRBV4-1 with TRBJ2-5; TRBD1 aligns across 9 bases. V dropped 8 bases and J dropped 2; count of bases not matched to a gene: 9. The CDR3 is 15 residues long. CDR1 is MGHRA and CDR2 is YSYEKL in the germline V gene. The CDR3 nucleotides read TGCGCCAGCGGTCACCGGGACAGGGTACAAGAGACCCAGTACTTC. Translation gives CASGHRDRVQETQYF.

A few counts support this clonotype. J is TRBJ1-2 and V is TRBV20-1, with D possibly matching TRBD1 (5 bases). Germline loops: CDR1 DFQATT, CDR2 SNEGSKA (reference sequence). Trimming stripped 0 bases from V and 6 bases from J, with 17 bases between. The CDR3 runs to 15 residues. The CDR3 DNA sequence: TGCAGTGCTAGAGATCGCTGGGGCGAGGAACATGGCTACACCTTC. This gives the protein CSARDRWGEEHGYTF.

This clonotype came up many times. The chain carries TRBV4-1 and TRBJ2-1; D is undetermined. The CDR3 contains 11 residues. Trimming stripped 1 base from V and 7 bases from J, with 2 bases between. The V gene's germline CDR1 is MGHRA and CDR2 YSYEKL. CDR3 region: CASSQANEQFF. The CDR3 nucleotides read TGCGCCAGCAGCCAAGCTAATGAGCAGTTCTTC.

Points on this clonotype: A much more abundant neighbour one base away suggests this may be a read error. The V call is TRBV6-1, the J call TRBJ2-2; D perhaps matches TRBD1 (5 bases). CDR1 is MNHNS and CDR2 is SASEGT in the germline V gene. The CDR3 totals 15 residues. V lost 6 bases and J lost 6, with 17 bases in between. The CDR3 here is CASSRASDGAGELFF. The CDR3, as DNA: TGTGCCAGCAGCAGGGCCTCCGATGGCGCCGGGGAGCTGTTTTTT.

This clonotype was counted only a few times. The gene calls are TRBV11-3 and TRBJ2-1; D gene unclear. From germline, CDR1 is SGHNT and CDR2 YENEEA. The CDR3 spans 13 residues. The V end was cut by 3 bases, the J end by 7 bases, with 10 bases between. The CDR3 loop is CASSFGSANEQFF. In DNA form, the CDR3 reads TGTGCCAGCAGCTTTGGCAGTGCGAATGAGCAGTTCTTC.

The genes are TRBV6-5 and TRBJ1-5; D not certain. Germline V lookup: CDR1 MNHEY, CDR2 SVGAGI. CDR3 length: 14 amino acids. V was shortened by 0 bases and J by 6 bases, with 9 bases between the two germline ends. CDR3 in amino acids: CASSYSALSQPQHF. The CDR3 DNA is TGTGCCAGCAGTTACTCTGCGCTCTCTCAGCCCCAGCATTTT.

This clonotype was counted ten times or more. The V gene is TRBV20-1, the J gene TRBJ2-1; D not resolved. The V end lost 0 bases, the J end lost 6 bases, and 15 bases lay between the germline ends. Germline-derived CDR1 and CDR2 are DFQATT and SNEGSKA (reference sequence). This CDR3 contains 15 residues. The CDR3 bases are TGCAGTGCTAGAGATGGTACGGGTAGAAGCAATGAGCAGTTCTTC. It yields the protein CSARDGTGRSNEQFF.

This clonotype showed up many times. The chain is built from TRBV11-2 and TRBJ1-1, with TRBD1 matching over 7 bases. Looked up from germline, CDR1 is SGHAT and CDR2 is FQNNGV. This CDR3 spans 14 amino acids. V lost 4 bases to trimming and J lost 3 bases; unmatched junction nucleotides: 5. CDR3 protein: CASSSPGQYTEAFF. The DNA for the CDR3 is TGTGCCAGCAGCTCTCCGGGACAGTACACTGAAGCTTTCTTT. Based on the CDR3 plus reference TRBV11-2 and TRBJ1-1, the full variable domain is EAGVAQSPRYKIIEKRQSVAFWCNPISGHATLYWYQQILGQGPKLLIQFQNNGVVDDSQLPKDRFSAERLKGVDSTLKIQPAKLEDSAVYLCASSSPGQYTEAFFGQGTRLTVV.

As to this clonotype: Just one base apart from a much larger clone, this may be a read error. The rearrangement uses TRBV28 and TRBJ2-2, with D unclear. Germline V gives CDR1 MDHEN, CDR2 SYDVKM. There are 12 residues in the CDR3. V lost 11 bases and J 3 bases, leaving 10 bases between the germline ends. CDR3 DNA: TGTGCCGTCCCCCCTCACACCGGGGAGCTGTTTTTT. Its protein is CAVPPHTGELFF.

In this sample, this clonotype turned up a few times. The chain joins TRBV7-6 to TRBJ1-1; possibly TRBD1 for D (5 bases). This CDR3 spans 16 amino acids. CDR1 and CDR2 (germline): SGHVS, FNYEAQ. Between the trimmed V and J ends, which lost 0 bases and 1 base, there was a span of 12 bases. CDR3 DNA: TGTGCCAGCAGCTTAGCGTTTAGGGGCGGGAACACTGAAGCTTTCTTT. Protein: CASSLAFRGGNTEAFF. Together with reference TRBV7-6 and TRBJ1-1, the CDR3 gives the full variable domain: GAGVSQSPRYKVTKRGQDVALRCDPISGHVSLYWYRQALGQGPEFLTYFNYEAQQDKSGLPNDRFSAERPEGSISTLTIQRTEQRDSAMYRCASSLAFRGGNTEAFFGQGTRLTVV.